These 17 T cell receptor beta chains originate from one sample sequenced in a study of T-cell memory formation after mild COVID-19 (dated by TCRdb to the early 2020s). The library was generated by 5' RACE. TCRdb names Illumina NovaSeq 6000 as the instrument used. The public reads were reanalyzed by TCRdb: fastp trimming at Q25, MiXCR alignment, in-frame beta chains only. When rows share a CDR3 protein, they turn into one entry using the most common DNA and genes. The table for this sample lists 250,000 to 300,000 distinct CDR3 sequences; 16% of them were counted only once. The ten largest clones capture roughly a fifth of the sample. The sequencing input was PBMCs or a T cell subset sorted from them (not recorded which). Every receptor here comes from a man younger than 35 who had mild COVID-19 (a few samples of this study predate the infection). The sample titles of this study are shuffled in the database, so cell type and time point are left out; the donor was told from shared clones.

This clonotype came up a few times. V gene TRBV11-1 combines with J gene TRBJ1-1, with D unclear. The V gene lost 0 bases and the J gene lost 1 base, with 12 bases spanning the gap. CDR3 length: 16 residues. Per germline, CDR1 SGHAT and CDR2 FQDESV (reference sequence). The CDR3 is CASSLAPGSGNTEAFF. The CDR3 region has the DNA TGTGCCAGCAGCTTAGCCCCGGGCAGTGGGAACACTGAAGCTTTCTTT.

The table lists this clonotype with a few counts. The chain recombines TRBV10-3 with TRBJ2-1; no definite D call. The germline V gene has CDR1 ENHRY and CDR2 SYGVKD. This CDR3 has 12 residues. V was trimmed by 2 bases and J by 9 bases, leaving 8 bases between them. The chain's CDR3 is CAISEPDGEQFF. The DNA of the CDR3 is TGTGCCATCAGTGAGCCTGACGGTGAGCAGTTCTTC.

This clonotype was seen more than once but under ten times. CDR3 sequence reads: CASSLVYGRQGSHQPQHF. The CDR3 bases are TGTGCCAGCAGCTTGGTTTACGGGAGACAGGGCTCACATCAGCCCCAGCATTTT. This chain uses TRBV5-5 with TRBJ1-5; 7 nucleotides align to TRBD1. The CDR3 extends over 18 amino acids. Trimming removed 0 bases from V and 5 bases from J; junction bases left unmatched: 14. Germline CDR1 reads SGHKS; CDR2 reads YYEKEE (reference sequence). The complete variable domain, with remaining parts taken from reference TRBV5-5 and TRBJ1-5, reads DAGVTQSPTHLIKTRGQQVTLRCSPISGHKSVSWYQQVLGQGPQFIFQYYEKEERGRGNFPDRFSARQFPNYSSELNVNALLLGDSALYLCASSLVYGRQGSHQPQHFGDGTRLSIL.

This clonotype was detected only a few times. For the CDR3, the DNA is TGTGCCAGCAGCCCCCGGGGGACAGGAAGTCCCTACGAGCAGTACTTC. It encodes CASSPRGTGSPYEQYF. The chain is built from TRBV9 and TRBJ2-7; 8 nucleotides match TRBD1. The J segment lost 2 bases and the V segment lost 4 bases, leaving 11 bases of the junction unmatched. Germline CDR1 reads SGDLS; CDR2 reads YYNGEE. There are 16 residues in the CDR3.

A few counts support this clonotype. The V call is TRBV7-8, the J call TRBJ2-3, with a weak D call TRBD1 (5 bases). CDR1 and CDR2 from the germline V gene are SGHVS and FQNEAQ. The V gene lost 5 bases and the J gene lost 4 bases, with 16 bases spanning the gap. This CDR3 spans 15 amino acids. This CDR3 is CASSLRAGSADTQYF. The CDR3 nucleotides are TGTGCCAGCAGCCTCAGAGCAGGGTCCGCAGATACGCAGTATTTT.

This chain uses TRBV5-5 with TRBJ1-1; possibly TRBD1 for D (6 bases). The CDR3 covers 13 residues. Germline-derived CDR1 and CDR2 are SGHKS and YYEKEE (reference sequence). V dropped 7 bases and J dropped 0 bases, with 10 bases sitting between them. CDR3 nucleotide sequence: TGTGCCAGCCAGGGGAATATGAACACTGAAGCTTTCTTT. Translation: CASQGNMNTEAFF.

V is TRBV20-1 and J is TRBJ2-1; 8 bases agree with TRBD1. The V and J ends lost 5 bases and 9 bases, in that order; junction bases with no gene match: 6. The CDR3 contains 12 residues. CDR1 is DFQATT and CDR2 is SNEGSKA in the germline V gene (reference sequence). CDR3 nucleotides: TGCAGTGCTGGACAGGGTGAAGGTGAGCAGTTCTTC. It is translated as CSAGQGEGEQFF.

There are a few counts of this clonotype. The CDR3 here is CSARDRRGFNEQFF. The CDR3 nucleotides read TGCAGTGCTAGAGACAGGAGGGGGTTCAATGAGCAGTTCTTC. V usage is TRBV20-1 and J usage is TRBJ2-1; the D gene could be TRBD1 or TRBD2 (6 bases each). Germline V gene data show CDR1 as DFQATT and CDR2 as SNEGSKA (reference sequence). The CDR3 totals 14 residues. Trimming shortened V by 0 bases and J by 6 bases, and 12 bases separated the two germline ends.

This clonotype was seen a few times. The V and J genes are TRBV7-9 and TRBJ2-3, with D possibly being TRBD1 or TRBD2 (5 bases each). This CDR3 contains 13 residues. The germline V and J ends were trimmed by 11 bases and 3 bases, with 15 bases remaining between them. Germline V gives CDR1 SEHNR, CDR2 FQNEAQ (reference sequence). The CDR3 reads CASLGELTDTQYF. The CDR3 DNA follows: TGTGCCTCCCTGGGGGAACTGACAGATACGCAGTATTTT.

This clonotype was observed a few times. The chain joins TRBV5-6 to TRBJ1-5, with D unresolved. CDR3 length: 15 residues. Trimming removed 3 bases from V and 6 bases from J, with 16 bases in between. The germline V gene has CDR1 SGHDT and CDR2 YYEEEE. CDR3 in DNA: TGTGCCAGCAGCTCGTTTCGGGGTCTGGGTCAGCCCCAGCATTTT. Protein: CASSSFRGLGQPQHF.

V usage is TRBV10-3 and J usage is TRBJ2-2, with a possible D match to TRBD2 (6 bases). Germline V gives CDR1 ENHRY, CDR2 SYGVKD. This CDR3 is 14 amino acids long. V was cut by 6 bases and J by 6 bases, with 14 bases left in between. The CDR3 bases are TGTGCCATCAGCAGCGCTAGCGCCGCCGGGGAGCTGTTTTTT. Residues: CAISSASAAGELFF.

In its sample, this clonotype was seen a few times. CDR3 region: CASSQESGGAVDTQYF. CDR3 bases: TGTGCCAGCAGCCAAGAAAGCGGGGGGGCCGTAGATACGCAGTATTTT. The V gene is TRBV4-2, the J gene TRBJ2-3; TRBD2 matches 10 bases. This CDR3 has 16 amino acids. The germline gives CDR1 LGHNA, CDR2 YNFKEQ. Trimming cost V 0 bases and J 5 bases; bases outside gene matches: 5.

This clonotype was picked up a small number of times. This chain joins TRBV5-1 and TRBJ2-3; 15 bases map to TRBD2. Germline V gene lookup returns CDR1 SGHRS and CDR2 YFSETQ. CDR3 size: 17 residues. The V gene end was trimmed by 4 bases and the J gene end by 3 bases; junction bases not matched to a gene: 6. In DNA, the CDR3 is TGCGCCAGCAGCAGGACTAGCGGGGGGGCCATGACAGATACGCAGTATTTT. Translation gives CASSRTSGGAMTDTQYF.

This clonotype was observed a handful of times. The chain combines TRBV9 with TRBJ1-4; the D is unclear. Germline values: CDR1 SGDLS, CDR2 YYNGEE. Deletions cut 3 bases from V and 3 bases from J, with 12 bases between. The CDR3 length is 15 residues. The CDR3 region is CASSAGIRPNEKLFF. The CDR3 region has the DNA TGTGCCAGCAGCGCCGGGATCCGGCCTAATGAAAAACTGTTTTTT.

This clonotype was seen repeatedly, ten times or more. This chain uses TRBV5-1 with TRBJ2-2; 10 bases map to TRBD1. This CDR3 comprises 15 residues. Trimming at V came to 4 bases and at J to 5 bases, leaving 5 bases not matched to a gene. Germline CDR1 SGHRS, CDR2 YFSETQ. The CDR3 sequence is CASSPRQGATGELFF. The DNA of the CDR3 is TGCGCCAGCAGCCCGCGACAGGGGGCTACCGGGGAGCTGTTTTTT.

V and J are TRBV20-1 and TRBJ2-5, with TRBD2 matching 11 bases. CDR1 DFQATT and CDR2 SNEGSKA come from the germline V gene (reference sequence). The junction had 13 bases not matched to a gene; V was cut back by 0 bases and J by 4 bases. This CDR3 contains 18 residues. Here the CDR3 reads CSARDPNSGGASSETQYF. The CDR3 DNA is TGCAGTGCTAGAGATCCGAATAGCGGGGGGGCTTCCTCAGAGACCCAGTACTTC.

The chain has TRBV7-6 and TRBJ2-3; 8 nucleotides agree with TRBD2. Germline V CDR1 and CDR2: SGHVS, FNYEAQ. The CDR3 spans 15 residues. V shed 2 bases, J shed 6 bases, and the junction held 7 bases outside the gene matches. CDR3 DNA: TGTGCCAGCAGCTTATCGACGGGGGGGTGGGATACGCAGTATTTT. Translating gives CASSLSTGGWDTQYF.